This entry describes one TCR beta chain. Deletions cut 4 bases from V and 8 bases from J, with 15 bases between. The CDR3 is made up of 14 amino acids. The germline CDR1 and CDR2 sequences are MNHEY and SVGEGT. This specimen belongs to a study of blood T cell repertoires in COVID-19. Study as a whole: Nucleic acid was either cDNA or gDNA, and it came from T cells, B-cell-depleted T cells, or PBMCs.

In the original processing: It was from reference gene primer amplification that nucleated cell counts were estimated. Here immunoSEQ multiplex PCR was the method, and the copy in TCRdb shows in-frame clones only, minus some. V, J and clone size derive from that table, while D and trimming were established from the DNA sequence. The sample has 15,000 to 16,000 clones, approximately 83% seen once. This clonotype was obtained from a man aged 65-85 years in a cohort sampled during active COVID-19. The sample consisted of peripheral blood. V usage is TRBV6-2 or TRBV6-3 and J usage is TRBJ1-5, with D maybe TRBD1 (6 bases). The CDR3 sequence is CASSSGQGVEPQHF. In DNA form, the CDR3 reads TGTGCCAGCAGTTCGGGACAAGGCGTGGAGCCCCAGCATTTT.